These 28 T cell receptor beta chains originate from one sample sequenced in a study of T cell changes during pregnancy in multiple sclerosis. The method was immunoSEQ multiplex PCR; TCRdb's version includes in-frame clones alone and lacks a portion of them. The data contain nearly 70,000 clones, 92% of them singletons. The sample consisted of peripheral blood, taken in the second trimester of pregnancy. These TCRs come from a female donor in good health, enrolled as a control in a pregnancy study.

The V and J genes are TRBV28 and TRBJ2-5; D is possibly TRBD2 (7 bases). The CDR3 spans 14 residues. V gave up 6 bases and J gave up 2 bases, with 13 bases separating them. Germline V gene sequence: CDR1 MDHEN, CDR2 SYDVKM. The DNA for the CDR3 is TGTGCCAGCAGAATGAGCGGGACACAAGAGACCCAGTACTTC. Translated: CASRMSGTQETQYF. The full variable domain, its missing parts supplied by reference TRBV28 and TRBJ2-5, is DVKVTQSSRYLVKRTGEKVFLECVQDMDHENMFWYRQDPGLGLRLIYFSYDVKMKEKGDIPEGYSVSREKKERFSLILESASTNQTSMYLCASRMSGTQETQYFGPGTRLLVL.

The chain links TRBV9 to TRBJ1-5, with TRBD1 matching 8 bases. The junction had 7 bases not matched to a gene; V was cut back by 4 bases and J by 4 bases. Germline CDR1 reads SGDLS; CDR2 reads YYNGEE. The CDR3 covers 15 residues. The CDR3 region has the DNA TGTGCCAGCAGCCCCGACAGGGGAGAAAATCAGCCCCAGCATTTT. Translated, it gives CASSPDRGENQPQHF.

The chain links TRBV6-4 to TRBJ2-3; D is uncertain. The V gene's germline CDR1 is MRHNA and CDR2 SNTAGT. This CDR3 contains 14 residues. The germline V and J ends were trimmed by 0 bases and 6 bases, with 10 bases remaining between them. The CDR3 reads CASSDSNSLDTQYF. The CDR3 DNA reads TGTGCCAGCAGTGACTCGAATAGCTTGGATACGCAGTATTTT.

The chain carries TRBV4-2 and TRBJ2-3; 7 bases agree with TRBD2. Trimming at V came to 4 bases and at J to 1 base, leaving 11 bases not matched to a gene. Germline lookup yields CDR1 LGHNA and CDR2 YNFKEQ. This CDR3 region has 17 residues. The CDR3 loop is CASSPGGTTSRTDTQYF. Here the CDR3 DNA reads TGTGCCAGCAGCCCAGGTGGGACTACCTCCCGCACAGATACGCAGTATTTT.

This clone has only a few counts. This chain connects TRBV7-9 to TRBJ1-1; TRBD1 is a possible D gene (5 bases). The CDR3 spans 16 residues. The V gene lost 5 bases and the J gene lost 8 bases, with 24 bases spanning the gap. From germline, CDR1 is SEHNR and CDR2 FQNEAQ (reference sequence). CDR3 region: CASSPLGRGKRPEAFF. As DNA, the CDR3 is TGTGCCAGCAGCCCCCTGGGGCGGGGGAAAAGACCAGAAGCTTTCTTT. The full variable domain, its missing parts supplied by reference TRBV7-9 and TRBJ1-1, is DTGVSQNPRHKITKRGQNVTFRCDPISEHNRLYWYRQTLGQGPEFLTYFQNEAQLEKSRLLSDRFSAERPKGSFSTLEIQRTEQGDSAMYLCASSPLGRGKRPEAFFGQGTRLTVV.

The genes are TRBV6-1 and TRBJ1-6; D is possibly TRBD1 (5 bases). Trimming left V 6 bases short and J 2 bases short, with 8 bases between. Germline values: CDR1 MNHNS, CDR2 SASEGT. The length of the CDR3 is 14 residues. CDR3 coding DNA: TGTGCCAGCAGCCCAGGGACCTATAATTCACCCCTCCACTTT. Amino acids: CASSPGTYNSPLHF.

The chain combines TRBV19 with TRBJ2-1; 9 bases are shared with TRBD1. The CDR3 is 15 residues long. Trimming took 5 bases from V and 3 from J; bases not matched to a gene: 5. In germline, CDR1 is LNHDA, CDR2 SQIVND (reference sequence). CDR3 loop: CASSPWTGDYNEQFF. DNA of the CDR3: TGTGCCAGTAGTCCGTGGACAGGGGACTACAATGAGCAGTTCTTC.

The V call is TRBV6-5, the J call TRBJ2-5, with 8 bases fitting TRBD2. V lost 6 bases, J lost 9 bases, and 0 bases stayed unmatched. There are 10 residues in the CDR3. Per germline, CDR1 MNHEY and CDR2 SVGAGI. CDR3 nucleotides: TGTGCCAGCAGGCGGGAGGCCCAGTACTTC. Encoded protein: CASRREAQYF.

V gene TRBV28 combines with J gene TRBJ2-1, with D maybe TRBD1 (5 bases). Germline V gene lookup returns CDR1 MDHEN and CDR2 SYDVKM. CDR3 length: 14 amino acids. V was cut by 8 bases and J by 2 bases, with 13 bases left in between. The CDR3 loop reads CASLEGDAYNEQFF. In nucleotides, the CDR3 is TGTGCCAGCTTGGAAGGGGATGCCTACAATGAGCAGTTCTTC. Looking up the rest from reference TRBV28 and TRBJ2-1 gives the full variable domain: DVKVTQSSRYLVKRTGEKVFLECVQDMDHENMFWYRQDPGLGLRLIYFSYDVKMKEKGDIPEGYSVSREKKERFSLILESASTNQTSMYLCASLEGDAYNEQFFGPGTRLTVL.

V gene TRBV18 combines with J gene TRBJ1-1; TRBD1 agrees at 10 bases. V trimming: 4 bases; J trimming: 5 bases; junction bases outside the gene matches: 4. Germline values: CDR1 KGHSH, CDR2 LQKENI. The CDR3 sequence is 14 residues long. The CDR3 sequence: CASSLGQGGTEAFF. CDR3 sequence (DNA): TGTGCCAGCTCACTCGGACAGGGGGGAACTGAAGCTTTCTTT.

This sequence joins TRBV19 and TRBJ1-1; weak D call: TRBD1 (6 bases). The germline V gene encodes CDR1 LNHDA and CDR2 SQIVND (reference sequence). This CDR3 spans 14 amino acids. The V gene lost 6 bases and the J gene lost 2 bases, with 13 bases spanning the gap. The CDR3, as DNA: TGTGCCAGTAGACCGACAGGTCGAAACACTGAAGCTTTCTTT. Amino acid sequence: CASRPTGRNTEAFF.

This clone was found once. V is TRBV4-3 and J is TRBJ2-7, with a weak D call TRBD1 (6 bases). CDR3 size: 15 residues. V lost 1 base and J 7 bases, leaving 17 bases between the germline ends. Germline-derived CDR1 and CDR2 are LGHNA and YSLEER. The CDR3 loop reads CASSQALGTLGEQYF. Written as DNA, the CDR3 is TGCGCCAGCAGCCAAGCCCTCGGGACACTGGGGGAGCAGTACTTC.

The chain links TRBV25-1 to TRBJ2-2, with D tentatively TRBD2 (5 bases). Germline CDR1 and CDR2: MGHDK and SYGVNS. Trimming cost V 5 bases and J 5 bases, with 9 bases left between them. This CDR3 region has 13 residues. The CDR3 reads CASSSSYTGELFF. CDR3 nucleotide sequence: TGTGCCAGCAGTTCTAGCTATACCGGGGAGCTGTTTTTT.

The genes are TRBV4-2 and TRBJ2-3; a possible D gene is TRBD1 (6 bases). The V gene's germline CDR1 is LGHNA and CDR2 YNFKEQ. The CDR3 covers 15 residues. The V gene lost 1 base and the J gene lost 2 bases, with 10 bases spanning the gap. The CDR3 spells CASSQGTGFTDTQYF. The DNA for the CDR3 is TGTGCCAGCAGCCAAGGTACAGGGTTCACAGATACGCAGTATTTT.

V gene TRBV4-1 combines with J gene TRBJ2-1; 9 bases map to TRBD2. CDR3 size: 17 residues. The germline gives CDR1 MGHRA, CDR2 YSYEKL. The ends lost 1 base at V and 10 bases at J; junction bases unmatched: 14. For the CDR3, the DNA is TGCGCCAGCAGCCAAGGAGAGCTAGCGGGATGGGAGACGGAGCAGTTCTTC. Protein product: CASSQGELAGWETEQFF.

V and J are TRBV5-1 and TRBJ2-5; weak D call: TRBD1 (7 bases). V shed 3 bases and J shed 5 bases, with 14 bases lying between them. The CDR3 extends over 14 amino acids. Germline V gene data show CDR1 as SGHRS and CDR2 as YFSETQ. For the CDR3, the DNA is TGCGCCAGCAGCTCTACAGGGGAGGTGGAGACCCAGTACTTC. Its translation is CASSSTGEVETQYF. Full variable domain (rest looked up from reference TRBV5-1 and TRBJ2-5): KAGVTQTPRYLIKTRGQQVTLSCSPISGHRSVSWYQQTPGQGLQFLFEYFSETQRNKGNFPGRFSGRQFSNSRSEMNVSTLELGDSALYLCASSSTGEVETQYFGPGTRLLVL.

V is TRBV9 and J is TRBJ2-1; TRBD2 agrees at 9 bases. This CDR3 has 15 amino acids. With 0 bases clipped from V and 8 bases from J, the junction kept 6 bases outside the gene matches. The germline CDR1 and CDR2 sequences are SGDLS and YYNGEE. In DNA, the CDR3 is TGTGCCAGCAGCGTAGAACTAGCGGGCGGGGATGAGCAGTTCTTC. It specifies CASSVELAGGDEQFF.

The chain uses TRBV11-3 and TRBJ2-1, with 8 bases that match TRBD2. V gave up 2 bases and J gave up 4 bases; unmatched junction bases: 4. The CDR3 is made up of 15 amino acids. Germline-derived CDR1 and CDR2 are SGHNT and YENEEA. The CDR3 spells CASSLTGGIYNEQFF. CDR3 sequence (DNA): TGTGCCAGCAGCTTAACGGGAGGGATTTACAATGAGCAGTTCTTC.

The J gene is TRBJ1-4, the V gene TRBV2; 10 nucleotides agree with TRBD1. The length of the CDR3 is 13 residues. The J segment lost 7 bases and the V segment lost 8 bases, leaving 4 bases of the junction unmatched. CDR1 and CDR2 from the germline V gene are SNHLY and FYNNEI. CDR3 nucleotides: TGTGCCAGCCGGGGACAGGGGTTTGAAAAACTGTTTTTT. Amino acid sequence: CASRGQGFEKLFF.

The chain employs TRBV30 and TRBJ2-5, with TRBD2 matching over 14 bases. In germline, CDR1 is GTSNPN, CDR2 SVGIG (reference sequence). The CDR3 is 17 residues long. V was clipped by 1 base and J by 5 bases; unmatched bases: 9. The CDR3 DNA reads as TGTGCCTGGAGTGCCGGGACTAGCGGGAGTGGGGTGGAGACCCAGTACTTC. Translation gives CAWSAGTSGSGVETQYF.

J is TRBJ1-3 and V is TRBV6-5, with TRBD1 identical over 8 bases. The CDR3 is 13 amino acids. Trimming took 5 bases from V and 9 from J; bases not matched to a gene: 6. Germline V gene lookup returns CDR1 MNHEY and CDR2 SVGAGI. The CDR3 here is CASSPDRASTIYF. The DNA of the CDR3 is TGTGCCAGCAGTCCGGACAGGGCCAGCACCATATATTTT.

The chain combines TRBV9 with TRBJ2-1; 8 bases line up with TRBD2. J lost 7 bases, V lost 0 bases, and 6 bases had no gene match. The CDR3 is made up of 15 amino acids. Per germline, CDR1 SGDLS and CDR2 YYNGEE. The CDR3 loop reads CASSVAGGPRNEQFF. The DNA of the CDR3 is TGTGCCAGCAGCGTAGCGGGAGGGCCGCGGAATGAGCAGTTCTTC.

The rearrangement links TRBV28 to TRBJ1-1; 11 bases agree with TRBD1. V gave up 10 bases and J gave up 5 bases; unmatched junction bases: 15. The germline V gene encodes CDR1 MDHEN and CDR2 SYDVKM. This CDR3 region has 16 residues. The CDR3 DNA follows: TGTGCCACCACCCCCGGGACAGGGGGGTTTTGGACTGAAGCTTTCTTT. It is translated as CATTPGTGGFWTEAFF. Complete variable domain (other parts from reference TRBV28 and TRBJ1-1): DVKVTQSSRYLVKRTGEKVFLECVQDMDHENMFWYRQDPGLGLRLIYFSYDVKMKEKGDIPEGYSVSREKKERFSLILESASTNQTSMYLCATTPGTGGFWTEAFFGQGTRLTVV.

This chain links TRBV2 with TRBJ2-7, with D possibly TRBD2 on 6 matching bases. Germline V gene sequence: CDR1 SNHLY, CDR2 FYNNEI. This CDR3 contains 16 residues. V was cut by 7 bases and J by 6 bases, with 25 bases left in between. The CDR3 reads CASKLSGSSIQGEQYF. The CDR3 bases are TGTGCCAGCAAGCTTAGCGGCTCATCTATCCAAGGCGAGCAGTACTTC. The full variable domain, with the rest looked up from reference TRBV2 and TRBJ2-7, is EPEVTQTPSHQVTQMGQEVILRCVPISNHLYFYWYRQILGQKVEFLVSFYNNEISEKSEIFDDQFSVERPDGSNFTLKIRSTKLEDSAMYFCASKLSGSSIQGEQYFGPGTRLTVT.

J is TRBJ2-1 and V is TRBV11-3; 9 bases agree with TRBD2. CDR3 length equals 16 residues. The V and J ends lost 5 bases and 1 base, in that order; junction bases with no gene match: 6. Germline lookup yields CDR1 SGHNT and CDR2 YENEEA. CDR3 in DNA: TGTGCCAGCAGCCCGGTAGCGGGAGTGTCCTACAATGAGCAGTTCTTC. Protein: CASSPVAGVSYNEQFF. Looking up the rest from reference TRBV11-3 and TRBJ2-1 gives the full variable domain: EAGVVQSPRYKIIEKKQPVAFWCNPISGHNTLYWYLQNLGQGPELLIRYENEEAVDDSQLPKDRFSAERLKGVDSTLKIQPAELGDSAVYLCASSPVAGVSYNEQFFGPGTRLTVL.

V is TRBV6-6 and J is TRBJ1-1; 8 bases line up with TRBD1. The germline CDR1 and CDR2 sequences are MNHNY and SVGAGI (reference sequence). This CDR3 has 12 residues. V lost 7 bases to trimming and J lost 11 bases; unmatched junction nucleotides: 9. The CDR3 sequence is CASNHQGARAFF. The CDR3, as DNA: TGTGCCAGCAACCACCAGGGGGCGCGGGCTTTCTTT.

The rearrangement links TRBV10-1 to TRBJ2-7; the D gene is possibly TRBD1 (5 bases). Germline V gene sequence: CDR1 WNHNN, CDR2 SYGVQD (reference sequence). Trimming removed 2 bases from V and 6 bases from J, with 11 bases in between. This CDR3 contains 13 residues. CDR3 amino acids: CASSERLGAEQYF. The DNA for the CDR3 is TGCGCCAGCAGTGAGAGGTTAGGGGCCGAGCAGTACTTC.

J is TRBJ2-7 and V is TRBV12-5, with 9 positions matching TRBD1. CDR1 and CDR2 from the germline V gene are LGHNT and FRNRAP. V shed 6 bases, J shed 3 bases, and the junction held 15 bases outside the gene matches. CDR3 length: 17 residues. CDR3 amino acids: CASGSLGQGIVNYEQYF. The CDR3 region has the DNA TGTGCTAGTGGCTCCTTGGGACAGGGAATAGTTAACTACGAGCAGTACTTC.